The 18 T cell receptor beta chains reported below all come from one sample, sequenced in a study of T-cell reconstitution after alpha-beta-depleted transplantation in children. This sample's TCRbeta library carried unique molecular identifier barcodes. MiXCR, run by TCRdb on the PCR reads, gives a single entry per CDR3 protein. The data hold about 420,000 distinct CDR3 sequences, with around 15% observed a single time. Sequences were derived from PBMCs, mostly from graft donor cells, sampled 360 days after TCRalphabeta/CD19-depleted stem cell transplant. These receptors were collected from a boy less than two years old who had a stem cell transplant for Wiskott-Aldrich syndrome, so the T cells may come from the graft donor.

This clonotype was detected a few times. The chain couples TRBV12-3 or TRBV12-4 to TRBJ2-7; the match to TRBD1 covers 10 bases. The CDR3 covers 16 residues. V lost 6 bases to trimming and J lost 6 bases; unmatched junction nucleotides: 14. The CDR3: CASSRSRTGGLSEQYF. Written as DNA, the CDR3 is TGTGCCAGCAGCCGTTCTCGGACAGGGGGTTTGAGCGAGCAGTACTTC.

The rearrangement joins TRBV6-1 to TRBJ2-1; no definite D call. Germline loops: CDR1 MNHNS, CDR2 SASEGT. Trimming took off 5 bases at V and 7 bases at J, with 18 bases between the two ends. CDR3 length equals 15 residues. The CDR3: CASSRLGSVGNEQFF. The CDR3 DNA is TGTGCCAGCAGTAGATTAGGTAGTGTGGGGAATGAGCAGTTCTTC.

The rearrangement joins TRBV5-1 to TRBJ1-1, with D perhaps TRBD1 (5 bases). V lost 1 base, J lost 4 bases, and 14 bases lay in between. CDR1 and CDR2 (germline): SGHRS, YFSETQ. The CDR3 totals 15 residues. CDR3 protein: CASSLTGGRRTEAFF. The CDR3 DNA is TGCGCCAGCAGCTTGACAGGTGGGAGGCGCACTGAAGCTTTCTTT.

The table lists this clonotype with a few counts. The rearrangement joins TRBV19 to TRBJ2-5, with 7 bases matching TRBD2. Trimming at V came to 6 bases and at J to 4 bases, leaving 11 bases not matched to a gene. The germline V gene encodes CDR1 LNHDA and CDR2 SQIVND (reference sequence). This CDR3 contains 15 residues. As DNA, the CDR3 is TGTGCCAGTAGCATAACTAGCGCCGGGGGAGAGACCCAGTACTTC. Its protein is CASSITSAGGETQYF.

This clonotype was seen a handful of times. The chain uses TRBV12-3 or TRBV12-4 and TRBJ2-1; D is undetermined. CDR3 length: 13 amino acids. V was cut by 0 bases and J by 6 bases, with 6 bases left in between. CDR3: CASSLALVNEQFF. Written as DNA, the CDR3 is TGTGCCAGCAGTTTAGCGCTGGTCAATGAGCAGTTCTTC.

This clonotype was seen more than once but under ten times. CDR3 coding DNA: TGTGCCAGCAGTTTTCTGTCTAGCGGATACCAAGAGACCCAGTACTTC. This translates into CASSFLSSGYQETQYF. The chain has TRBV12-3 or TRBV12-4 and TRBJ2-5; 7 bases map to TRBD2. The junction had 7 bases not matched to a gene; V was cut back by 3 bases and J by 0 bases. The CDR3 is made up of 16 amino acids.

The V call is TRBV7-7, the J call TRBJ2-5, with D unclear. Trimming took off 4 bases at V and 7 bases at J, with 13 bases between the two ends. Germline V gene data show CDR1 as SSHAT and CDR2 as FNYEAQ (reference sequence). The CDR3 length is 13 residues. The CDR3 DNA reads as TGTGCCAGCAGCTCTACAAGGGCATGGACCCAGTACTTC. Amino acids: CASSSTRAWTQYF.

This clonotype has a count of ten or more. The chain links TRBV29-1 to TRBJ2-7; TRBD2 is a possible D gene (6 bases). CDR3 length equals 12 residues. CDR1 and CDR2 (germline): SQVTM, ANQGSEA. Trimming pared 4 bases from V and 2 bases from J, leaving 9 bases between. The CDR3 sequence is CSVGLEPYEQYF. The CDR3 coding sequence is TGCAGCGTTGGACTAGAACCCTACGAGCAGTACTTC.

CDR3 in amino acids: CASSLRGQDTQYF. In nucleotides, the CDR3 is TGCGCCAGCAGCTTAAGGGGGCAAGATACGCAGTATTTT. The rearrangement links TRBV5-1 to TRBJ2-3; 7 nucleotides agree with TRBD1. V lost 2 bases and J lost 5; bases outside the gene matches: 2. This CDR3 region has 13 residues. Germline lookup yields CDR1 SGHRS and CDR2 YFSETQ.

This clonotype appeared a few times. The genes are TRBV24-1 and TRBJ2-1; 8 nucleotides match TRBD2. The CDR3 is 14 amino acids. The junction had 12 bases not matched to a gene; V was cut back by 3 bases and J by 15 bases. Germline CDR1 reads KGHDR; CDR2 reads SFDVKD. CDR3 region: CATSDTGTSRFLFF. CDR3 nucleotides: TGTGCCACCAGTGATACCGGGACTAGTAGGTTCCTGTTCTTC.

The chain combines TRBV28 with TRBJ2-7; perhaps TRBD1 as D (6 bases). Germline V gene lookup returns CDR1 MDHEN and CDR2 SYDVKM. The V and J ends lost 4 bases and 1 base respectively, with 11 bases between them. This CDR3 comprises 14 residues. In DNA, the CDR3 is TGTGCCAGCAGTTACAGGGTATGGTCCTACGAGCAGTACTTC. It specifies CASSYRVWSYEQYF.

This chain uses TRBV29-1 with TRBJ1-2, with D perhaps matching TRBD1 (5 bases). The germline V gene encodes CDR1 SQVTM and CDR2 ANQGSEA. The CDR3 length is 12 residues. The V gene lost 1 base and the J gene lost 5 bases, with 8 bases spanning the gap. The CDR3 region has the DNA TGCAGCGTTGAAGGGGGCAGTTATGGCTACACCTTC. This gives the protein CSVEGGSYGYTF.

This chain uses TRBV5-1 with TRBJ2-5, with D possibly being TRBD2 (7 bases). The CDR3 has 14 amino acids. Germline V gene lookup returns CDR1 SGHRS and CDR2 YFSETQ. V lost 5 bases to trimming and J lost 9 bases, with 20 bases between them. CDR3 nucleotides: TGCGCCAGCAGAAAGACTCCAGGGGAGGGAGCCCAGTACTTC. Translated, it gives CASRKTPGEGAQYF.

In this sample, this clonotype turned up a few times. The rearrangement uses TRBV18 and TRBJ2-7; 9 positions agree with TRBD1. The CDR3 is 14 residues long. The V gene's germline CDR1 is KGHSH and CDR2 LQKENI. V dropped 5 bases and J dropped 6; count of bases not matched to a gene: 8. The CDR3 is CASSTGTGTSEQYF. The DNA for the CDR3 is TGTGCCAGCTCAACCGGGACAGGGACAAGCGAGCAGTACTTC.

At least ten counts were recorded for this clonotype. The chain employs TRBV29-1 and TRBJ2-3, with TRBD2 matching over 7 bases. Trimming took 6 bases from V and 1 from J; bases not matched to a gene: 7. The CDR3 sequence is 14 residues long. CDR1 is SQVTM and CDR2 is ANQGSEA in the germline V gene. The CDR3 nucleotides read TGCAGCGTAGAACGGGGGGTCGGCACAGATACGCAGTATTTT. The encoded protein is CSVERGVGTDTQYF.

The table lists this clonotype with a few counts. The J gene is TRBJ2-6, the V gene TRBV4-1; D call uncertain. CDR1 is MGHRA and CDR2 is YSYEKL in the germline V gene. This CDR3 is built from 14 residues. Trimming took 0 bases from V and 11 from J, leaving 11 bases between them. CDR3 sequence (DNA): TGCGCCAGCAGCCAAGAGGCTAGGGTCGACGTCCTGACTTTC. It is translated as CASSQEARVDVLTF.

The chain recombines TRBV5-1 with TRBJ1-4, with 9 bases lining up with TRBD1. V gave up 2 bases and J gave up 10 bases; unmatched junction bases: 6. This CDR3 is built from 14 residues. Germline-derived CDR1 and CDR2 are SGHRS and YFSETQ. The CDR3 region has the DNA TGCGCCAGCAGCTTCCGGGACAGGGAGGGAAAACTGTTTTTT. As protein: CASSFRDREGKLFF. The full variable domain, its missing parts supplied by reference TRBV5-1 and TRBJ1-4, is KAGVTQTPRYLIKTRGQQVTLSCSPISGHRSVSWYQQTPGQGLQFLFEYFSETQRNKGNFPGRFSGRQFSNSRSEMNVSTLELGDSALYLCASSFRDREGKLFFGSGTQLSVL.

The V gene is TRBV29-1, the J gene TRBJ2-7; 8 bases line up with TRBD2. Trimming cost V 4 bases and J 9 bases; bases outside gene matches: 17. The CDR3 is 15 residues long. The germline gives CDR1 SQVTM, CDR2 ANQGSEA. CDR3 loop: CSVGQVSGRLVRQYF. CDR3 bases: TGCAGCGTTGGGCAGGTGAGCGGGAGACTAGTGAGGCAGTACTTC.